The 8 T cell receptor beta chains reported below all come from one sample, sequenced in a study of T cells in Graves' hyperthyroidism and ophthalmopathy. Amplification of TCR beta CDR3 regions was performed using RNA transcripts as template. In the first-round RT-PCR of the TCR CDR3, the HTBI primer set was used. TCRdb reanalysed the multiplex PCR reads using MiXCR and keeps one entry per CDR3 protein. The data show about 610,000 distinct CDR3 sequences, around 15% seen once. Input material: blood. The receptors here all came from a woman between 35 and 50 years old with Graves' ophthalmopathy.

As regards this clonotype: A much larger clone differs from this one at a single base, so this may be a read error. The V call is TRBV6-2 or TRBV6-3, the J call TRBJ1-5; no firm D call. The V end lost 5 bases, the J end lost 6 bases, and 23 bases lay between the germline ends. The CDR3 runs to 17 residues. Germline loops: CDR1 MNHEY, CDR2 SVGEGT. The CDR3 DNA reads TGTGCCAGCAGTACCCCGATGTATGGAGAGGTTGGTCAGCCCCAGCATTTT. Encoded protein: CASSTPMYGEVGQPQHF.

The CDR3 reads CASGTKGGADTEAFF. DNA of the CDR3: TGCGCCAGCGGCACAAAAGGGGGCGCGGACACTGAAGCTTTCTTT. The gene calls are TRBV5-1 and TRBJ1-1, with TRBD1 matching over 7 bases. Germline V CDR1 and CDR2: SGHRS, YFSETQ. CDR3 size: 15 residues. V gave up 7 bases and J gave up 3 bases; unmatched junction bases: 12.

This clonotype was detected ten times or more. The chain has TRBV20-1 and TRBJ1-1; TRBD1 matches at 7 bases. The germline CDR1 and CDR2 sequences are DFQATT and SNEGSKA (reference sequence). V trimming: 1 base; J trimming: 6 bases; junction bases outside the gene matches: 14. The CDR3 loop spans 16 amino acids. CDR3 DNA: TGCAGTGCTAGAGTGGTAGGAGGACAGGACGGCGCTGAAGCTTTCTTT. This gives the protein CSARVVGGQDGAEAFF.

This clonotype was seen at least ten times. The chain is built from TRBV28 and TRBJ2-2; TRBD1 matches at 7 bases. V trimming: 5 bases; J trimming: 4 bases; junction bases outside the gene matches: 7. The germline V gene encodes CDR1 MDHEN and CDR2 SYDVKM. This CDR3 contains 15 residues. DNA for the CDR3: TGTGCCAGCAGTCCGCGACAGGGAGCCACCGGGGAGCTGTTTTTT. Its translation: CASSPRQGATGELFF.

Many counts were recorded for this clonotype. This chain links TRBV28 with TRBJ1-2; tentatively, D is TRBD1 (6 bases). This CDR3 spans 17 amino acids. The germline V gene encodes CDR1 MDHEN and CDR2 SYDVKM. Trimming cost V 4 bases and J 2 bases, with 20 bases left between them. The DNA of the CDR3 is TGTGCCAGCAGTTCACTCACCCCACAGGGAGGCAACTATGGCTACACCTTC. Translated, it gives CASSSLTPQGGNYGYTF.

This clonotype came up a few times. CDR3 residues: CASSSDIPEQYF. CDR3 bases: TGTGCCAGCAGCTCAGACATTCCCGAGCAGTACTTC. The chain has TRBV28 and TRBJ2-7, with D unresolved. There are 12 residues in the CDR3. CDR1 is MDHEN and CDR2 is SYDVKM in the germline V gene. Trimming took off 6 bases at V and 6 bases at J, with 12 bases between the two ends.

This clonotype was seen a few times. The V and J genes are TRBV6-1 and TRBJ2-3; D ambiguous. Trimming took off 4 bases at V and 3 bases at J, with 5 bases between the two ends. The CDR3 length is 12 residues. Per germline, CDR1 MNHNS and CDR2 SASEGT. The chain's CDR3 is CASSAETDTQYF. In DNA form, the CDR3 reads TGTGCCAGCAGTGCAGAGACAGATACGCAGTATTTT.

CDR3 coding DNA: TGTGCCAGCAGTCGACAGGACCAGTCAGCTTTCTTT. Its translation is CASSRQDQSAFF. This rearrangement joins TRBV6-1 to TRBJ1-1, with D possibly being TRBD1 (6 bases). Germline values: CDR1 MNHNS, CDR2 SASEGT. The V end was cut by 5 bases, the J end by 10 bases, with 14 bases between. The CDR3 totals 12 residues.